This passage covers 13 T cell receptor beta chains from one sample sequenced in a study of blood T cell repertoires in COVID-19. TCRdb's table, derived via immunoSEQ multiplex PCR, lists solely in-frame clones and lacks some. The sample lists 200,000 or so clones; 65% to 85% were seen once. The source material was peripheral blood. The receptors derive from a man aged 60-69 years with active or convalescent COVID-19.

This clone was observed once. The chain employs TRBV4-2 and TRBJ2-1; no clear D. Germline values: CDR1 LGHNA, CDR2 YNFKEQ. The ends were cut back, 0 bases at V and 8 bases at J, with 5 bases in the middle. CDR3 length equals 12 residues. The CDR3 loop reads CASSQEWHEQFF. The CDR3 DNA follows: TGTGCCAGCAGCCAAGAATGGCATGAGCAGTTCTTC.

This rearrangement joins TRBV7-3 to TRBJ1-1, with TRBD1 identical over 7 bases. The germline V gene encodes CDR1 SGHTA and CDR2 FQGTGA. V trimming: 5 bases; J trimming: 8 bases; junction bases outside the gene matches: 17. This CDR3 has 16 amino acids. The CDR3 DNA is TGTGCCAGCAGCCCACGACTCCACAGCCCGGACAGGGAAGCTTTCTTT. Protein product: CASSPRLHSPDREAFF.

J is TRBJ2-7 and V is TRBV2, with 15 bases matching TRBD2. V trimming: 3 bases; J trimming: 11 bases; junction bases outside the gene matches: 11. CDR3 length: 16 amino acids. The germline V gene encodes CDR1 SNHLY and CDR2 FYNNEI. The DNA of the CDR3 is TGTGCCAGCAGTGACAGGACGGGACTAGCGGGAGGCTGGAAGTACTTC. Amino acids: CASSDRTGLAGGWKYF.

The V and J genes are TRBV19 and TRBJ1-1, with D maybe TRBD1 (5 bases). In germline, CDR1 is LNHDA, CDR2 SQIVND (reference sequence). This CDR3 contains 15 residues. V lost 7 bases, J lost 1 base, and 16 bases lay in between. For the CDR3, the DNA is TGTGCCAGTACGAGGACACCTGTCAAGAACACTGAAGCTTTCTTT. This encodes CASTRTPVKNTEAFF.

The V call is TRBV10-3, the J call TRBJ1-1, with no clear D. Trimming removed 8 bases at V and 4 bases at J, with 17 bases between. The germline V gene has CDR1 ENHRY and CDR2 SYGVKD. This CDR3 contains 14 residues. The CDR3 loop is CAIQASRAGTEAFF. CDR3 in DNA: TGTGCCATCCAGGCCTCAAGGGCGGGCACTGAAGCTTTCTTT.

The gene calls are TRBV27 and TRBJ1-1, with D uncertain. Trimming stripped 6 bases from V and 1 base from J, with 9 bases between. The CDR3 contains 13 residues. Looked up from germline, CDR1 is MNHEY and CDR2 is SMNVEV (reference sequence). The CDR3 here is CASRNPGNTEAFF. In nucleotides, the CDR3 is TGTGCCAGCAGAAACCCGGGGAACACTGAAGCTTTCTTT.

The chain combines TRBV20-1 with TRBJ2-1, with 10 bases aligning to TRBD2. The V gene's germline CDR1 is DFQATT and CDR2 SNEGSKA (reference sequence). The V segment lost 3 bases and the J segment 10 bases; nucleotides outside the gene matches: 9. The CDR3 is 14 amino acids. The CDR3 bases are TGCAGTGCTAGTCGAAGCGGGAGGGCCACGGAGCAGTTCTTC. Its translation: CSASRSGRATEQFF.

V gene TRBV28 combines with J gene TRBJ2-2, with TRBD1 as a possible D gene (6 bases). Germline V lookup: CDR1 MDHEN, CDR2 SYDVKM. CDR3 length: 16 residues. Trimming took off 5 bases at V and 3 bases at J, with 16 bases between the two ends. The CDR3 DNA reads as TGTGCCAGCAGTGCACAGGGTTCGGTCGACACCGGGGAGCTGTTTTTT. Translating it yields CASSAQGSVDTGELFF.

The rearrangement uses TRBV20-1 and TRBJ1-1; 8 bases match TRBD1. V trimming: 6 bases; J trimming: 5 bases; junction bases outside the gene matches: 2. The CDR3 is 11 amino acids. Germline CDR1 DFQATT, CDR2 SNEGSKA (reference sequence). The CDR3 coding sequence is TGCAGTGCAAACAGGGGGACTGAAGCTTTCTTT. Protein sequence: CSANRGTEAFF.

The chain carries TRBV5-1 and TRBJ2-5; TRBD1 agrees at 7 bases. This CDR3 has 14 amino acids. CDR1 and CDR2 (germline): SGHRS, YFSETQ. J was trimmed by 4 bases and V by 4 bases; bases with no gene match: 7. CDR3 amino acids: CASSPSNRGETQYF. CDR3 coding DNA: TGCGCCAGCAGCCCGTCAAACAGGGGAGAGACCCAGTACTTC.

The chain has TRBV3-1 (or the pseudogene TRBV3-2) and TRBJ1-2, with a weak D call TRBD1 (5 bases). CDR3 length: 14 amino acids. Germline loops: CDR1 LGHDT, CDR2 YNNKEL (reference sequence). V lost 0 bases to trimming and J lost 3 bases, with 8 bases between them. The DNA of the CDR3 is TGTGCCAGCAGCCAAGATCAGGGCTACTATGGCTACACCTTC. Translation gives CASSQDQGYYGYTF.

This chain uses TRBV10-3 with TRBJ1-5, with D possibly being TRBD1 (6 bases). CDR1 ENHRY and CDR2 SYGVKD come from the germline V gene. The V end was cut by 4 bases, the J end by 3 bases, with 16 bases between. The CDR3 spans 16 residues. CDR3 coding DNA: TGTGCCATCAGTGTCAGGGGCCCCTCTGACAATCAGCCCCAGCATTTT. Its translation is CAISVRGPSDNQPQHF.

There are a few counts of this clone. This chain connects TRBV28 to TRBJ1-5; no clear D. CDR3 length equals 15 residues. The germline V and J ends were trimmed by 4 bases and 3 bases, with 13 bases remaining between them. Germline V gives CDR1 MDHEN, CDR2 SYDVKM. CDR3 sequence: CASSSRLESNQPQHF. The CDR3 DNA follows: TGTGCCAGCAGTTCCCGGCTAGAATCCAATCAGCCCCAGCATTTT. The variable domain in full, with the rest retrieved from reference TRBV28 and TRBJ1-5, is DVKVTQSSRYLVKRTGEKVFLECVQDMDHENMFWYRQDPGLGLRLIYFSYDVKMKEKGDIPEGYSVSREKKERFSLILESASTNQTSMYLCASSSRLESNQPQHFGDGTRLSIL.